This entry features one TCR beta chain sequence. Study processing details: Estimated nucleated cell counts came from reference gene primer amplification. Clones were read by immunoSEQ multiplex PCR, and TCRdb kept only the in-frame ones, dropping some. The DNA was the basis for D and trimming; V, J and clone size are from that table. The sample carries 130,000 to 150,000 clones, around 84% recorded once. This record comes from a study of blood T cell repertoires in COVID-19. Study overall: T cells, B-cell-depleted T cells, or PBMCs provided the cDNA or gDNA that served as material.

V lost 7 bases and J lost 8; bases outside the gene matches: 9. CDR1 is MDHEN, CDR2 SYDVKM, per germline. The CDR3 is 13 residues long. Sequenced input: peripheral blood. The rearrangement uses TRBV28 and TRBJ1-2; the match to TRBD1 covers 8 bases. The clonotype was recovered from a man aged 60 to 69 with active or convalescent COVID-19. The DNA for the CDR3 is TGTGCCAGCAACTCGGACAGGGATGACGGCTACACCTTC. Its protein product is CASNSDRDDGYTF.